The entry that follows covers one TCR beta chain sequence. TCRdb's copy holds only in-frame clones and misses some; the assay was immunoSEQ multiplex PCR. The table lists about 140,000 clones, 89% of them singletons. These data belong to a study of control samples from healthy donors and cancer patients. This TCR was sampled from a man aged 25-45 years in good health. Sequenced material: blood.

The CDR3 reads CASSTQARGRETQYF. As DNA, the CDR3 is TGTGCCAGCAGCACACAAGCCCGTGGGCGAGAGACCCAGTACTTC. The J gene is TRBJ2-5, the V gene TRBV7-9, with unresolved D. This CDR3 is built from 15 residues. Trimming removed 5 bases from V and 4 bases from J, with 17 bases in between. Germline V gene data show CDR1 as SEHNR and CDR2 as FQNEAQ (reference sequence).